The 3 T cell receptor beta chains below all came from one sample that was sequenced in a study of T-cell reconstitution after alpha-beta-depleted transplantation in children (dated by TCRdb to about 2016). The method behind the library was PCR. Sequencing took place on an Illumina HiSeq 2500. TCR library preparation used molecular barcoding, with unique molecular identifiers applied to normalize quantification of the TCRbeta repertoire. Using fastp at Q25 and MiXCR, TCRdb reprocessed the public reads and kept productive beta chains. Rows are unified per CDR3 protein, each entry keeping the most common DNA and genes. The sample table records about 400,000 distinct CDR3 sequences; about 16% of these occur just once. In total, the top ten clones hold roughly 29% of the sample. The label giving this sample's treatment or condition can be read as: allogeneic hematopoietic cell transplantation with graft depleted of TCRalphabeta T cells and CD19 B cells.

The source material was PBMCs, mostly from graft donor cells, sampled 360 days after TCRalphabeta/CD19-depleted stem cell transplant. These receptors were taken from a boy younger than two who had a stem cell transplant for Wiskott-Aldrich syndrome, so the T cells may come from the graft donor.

CDR3 nucleotide sequence: TGTGCCAGCAGTTTGTCGGGACGTACTTCAGGAGAGACCCAGTACTTC. It yields the protein CASSLSGRTSGETQYF. This sequence joins TRBV12-3 or TRBV12-4 and TRBJ2-5, with D perhaps matching TRBD1 or TRBD2 (5 bases each). V gave up 3 bases and J gave up 4 bases, with 18 bases separating them. The CDR3 is 16 amino acids.

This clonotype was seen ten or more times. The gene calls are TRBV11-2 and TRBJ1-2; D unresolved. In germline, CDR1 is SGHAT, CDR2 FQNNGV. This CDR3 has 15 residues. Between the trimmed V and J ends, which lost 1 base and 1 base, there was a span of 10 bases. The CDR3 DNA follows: TGTGCCAGCAGCTTAGGTGGGAGGGATAACTATGGCTACACCTTC. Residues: CASSLGGRDNYGYTF. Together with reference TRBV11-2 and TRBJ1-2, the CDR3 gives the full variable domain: EAGVAQSPRYKIIEKRQSVAFWCNPISGHATLYWYQQILGQGPKLLIQFQNNGVVDDSQLPKDRFSAERLKGVDSTLKIQPAKLEDSAVYLCASSLGGRDNYGYTFGSGTRLTVV.

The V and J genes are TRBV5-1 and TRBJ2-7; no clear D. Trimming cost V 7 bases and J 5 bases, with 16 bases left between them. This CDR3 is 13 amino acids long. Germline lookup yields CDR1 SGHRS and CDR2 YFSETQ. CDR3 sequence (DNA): TGCGCCAGCCAGATCTACTTGAAGGACGAGCAGTACTTC. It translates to CASQIYLKDEQYF.